One and the same sample provided the 8 T cell receptor beta chains below, sequenced in a study of early T cells in non-severe SARS-CoV-2 infection. TCRdb reanalysed the 5' RACE reads using MiXCR and keeps one entry per CDR3 protein. This repertoire shows about 83,000 distinct CDR3 sequences, more than 13% found once; its top ten account for 3%. The sample consisted of whole blood. These receptors were obtained from an adult who was a healthcare worker with PCR-confirmed SARS-CoV-2 infection or an uninfected control (not recorded which).

This clonotype was found a few times. The rearrangement links TRBV18 to TRBJ1-1; D not resolved. Deletions cut 7 bases from V and 4 bases from J, with 4 bases between. The CDR3 is 10 amino acids. The germline V gene has CDR1 KGHSH and CDR2 LQKENI. CDR3 DNA sequence: TGTGCCAGCTTCATCACTGAAGCTTTCTTT. Protein: CASFITEAFF. Variable domain in full (rest from reference TRBV18 and TRBJ1-1): NAGVMQNPRHLVRRRGQEARLRCSPMKGHSHVYWYRQLPEEGLKFMVYLQKENIIDESGMPKERFSAEFPKEGPSILRIQQVVRGDSAAYFCASFITEAFFGQGTRLTVV.

This clonotype was counted ten times or more. This chain links TRBV7-6 with TRBJ1-6, with D possibly matching TRBD1 (5 bases). In germline, CDR1 is SGHVS, CDR2 FNYEAQ. The CDR3 is 15 amino acids. With 5 bases removed from V and 4 bases from J, the gap between germline ends came to 12 bases. As DNA, the CDR3 is TGTGCCAGCAGCCCTGTCGGGGGTTATAATTCACCCCTCCACTTT. Translating gives CASSPVGGYNSPLHF. Combining the CDR3 with reference TRBV7-6 and TRBJ1-6 gives the whole variable domain GAGVSQSPRYKVTKRGQDVALRCDPISGHVSLYWYRQALGQGPEFLTYFNYEAQQDKSGLPNDRFSAERPEGSISTLTIQRTEQRDSAMYRCASSPVGGYNSPLHFGNGTRLTVT.

V gene TRBV20-1 combines with J gene TRBJ2-3; D perhaps matches TRBD2 (6 bases). Germline values: CDR1 DFQATT, CDR2 SNEGSKA (reference sequence). This CDR3 is built from 15 residues. The germline V and J ends were trimmed by 0 bases and 3 bases, with 13 bases remaining between them. This CDR3 reads CSARDSGDLTDTQYF. CDR3 DNA: TGCAGTGCTAGAGATTCGGGGGATTTAACAGATACGCAGTATTTT.

This chain connects TRBV12-3 or TRBV12-4 to TRBJ2-7; D gene ambiguous. V lost 3 bases and J lost 4, with 4 bases in between. The CDR3 spans 11 residues. CDR3 sequence (DNA): TGTGCCAGCAGTTTCAAGTACGAGCAGTACTTC. Amino acid sequence: CASSFKYEQYF.

This clonotype was seen more than once but under ten times. V and J are TRBV21-1 and TRBJ2-3; the table names TRBD1, a call not compared with the DNA. TRBV21-1 is classified as a pseudogene. This CDR3 is built from 14 residues. The CDR3 here is CASSNSQGGDTQYF. CDR3 coding DNA: TGTGCCAGCAGCAATTCACAGGGAGGTGATACGCAGTATTTT.

This clonotype was detected only a few times. V usage is TRBV7-6 and J usage is TRBJ2-3; perhaps D is TRBD1 or TRBD2 (5 bases each). Germline V gene lookup returns CDR1 SGHVS and CDR2 FNYEAQ. V lost 5 bases, J lost 1 base, and 7 bases lay in between. The CDR3 length is 13 residues. The CDR3: CASSGTGTDTQYF. The CDR3 DNA sequence: TGTGCCAGCAGCGGGACGGGCACAGATACGCAGTATTTT.

The gene calls are TRBV19 and TRBJ2-3; tentative D call: TRBD2 (5 bases). The CDR3 covers 14 residues. Germline V gene lookup returns CDR1 LNHDA and CDR2 SQIVND (reference sequence). V lost 3 bases and J 3 bases, leaving 10 bases between the germline ends. The CDR3 bases are TGTGCCAGTAGTATTTGGGGAGAAACAGATACGCAGTATTTT. This sequence encodes CASSIWGETDTQYF.

The rearrangement uses TRBV11-2 and TRBJ1-2; the D gene is possibly TRBD1 (5 bases). Germline values: CDR1 SGHAT, CDR2 FQNNGV. The V end was cut by 8 bases, the J end by 6 bases, with 16 bases between. The CDR3 loop spans 13 amino acids. The CDR3 sequence: CASSTDGGDGYTF. The CDR3 DNA reads as TGTGCCAGCTCGACGGACGGAGGGGATGGCTACACCTTC.